The following is a T cell receptor (beta chain) sequence with its context. Its antigen is still unknown. Naive CD8 cells lacked CD45RO, underwent positive selection for CCR7 and left out terminally differentiated effector memory CD45RA+ cells. The sample originates from a study of shared clonotypes between healthy human individuals. Study-level findings and limits: Naive CD4 clonotype sharing across a few donors was around 5.5%.

The CDR3 is 15 amino acids. J gave up 6 bases and V 7 bases, and 15 bases lay outside the gene matches. Germline assignment: CDR1 SGHAT and CDR2 FQNNGV. At deep level, the assay was performed. In the study's own analysis: Sequence data from immunoSEQ were junction-only and lacked quality scores; consequently, filtering differed. The protocol was immunoSEQ multiplex PCR, while the TCRdb copy is restricted to in-frame clones and leaves out a portion. Clone size and V and J calls were adopted from that table, with D and trimming inferred from the DNA. This table holds hundreds of thousands of clones, around 96% found once.

The genes are TRBV11-2 and TRBJ2-7, with 7 bases fitting TRBD2. Material: naive CD8+ T cells sorted from blood. The TCR originated in a woman in her 30s in good health. In DNA, the CDR3 is TGTGCCAGCACCAGCCGGTTGGCTAGCGGCTTCGAGCAGTACTTC. Protein sequence: CASTSRLASGFEQYF.